This T cell receptor beta chain came from a study of OX40 agonist ivuxolimab in advanced cancers. The length of the CDR3 is 12 residues. V lost 5 bases, J lost 6 bases, and 10 bases lay in between. CDR1 MNHEY and CDR2 SVGAGI come from the germline V gene. Study-wide points: Researchers report that CD8+ T cells had, on average, more expanded clones than CD4+.

Notes on this clone: The antigen remains undetermined.

Generated by immunoSEQ multiplex PCR, the TCRdb table keeps only in-frame clones and is missing some. The sample consists of approximately 62,000 clones, around 90% of them appearing once. V gene TRBV6-5 combines with J gene TRBJ1-2; possibly TRBD1 for D (6 bases). This clonotype was sampled from an adult with an advanced solid tumor such as melanoma, head and neck, liver or kidney cancer. The material sequenced was CD4+ or CD8+ T cells sorted from blood, taken in a trial of the OX40 agonist ivuxolimab. The CDR3 sequence: CASSTGPDGYTF. The DNA of the CDR3 is TGTGCCAGCAGTACAGGGCCCGATGGCTACACCTTC.